This record covers a single TCR beta chain. Its antigen is not known. One end of the junction is discordant with germline, which a read error may explain. CDR1 is SEHNR and CDR2 is FQNEAQ in the germline V gene (reference sequence). This CDR3 region has 15 residues. The data originate from a study of identical twins. Findings and limits, study-wide: Within twin pairs, the out-of-frame alpha sequences they shared showed excess low generation probability. Without tracking the same donors, conclusions rested on cross-sectional statistical analysis.

TCRdb reanalysed the 5' RACE reads using MiXCR and keeps one entry per CDR3 protein. The sample has approximately 550,000 distinct CDR3 sequences; about 20% are singletons. The sample was also reused in another study, on yellow fever vaccine responses in identical twins. That paper notes: In identical twins, vaccine T cell responses appeared partly shared and partly individual.

Specimen: CD4+ T cells sorted from blood. This receptor was identified in a woman younger than 35 in good health. The chain joins TRBV7-9 to TRBJ2-5; TRBD2 matches at 9 bases. The CDR3 is CASSLAGRGQETQYF. The CDR3, as DNA: TGTGCCAGCAGCCTAGCGGGAAGGGGCCAAGAGACCCAGTACTTC.